This T cell receptor beta chain is from a study of OX40 agonist ivuxolimab in advanced cancers. As for the study in general: The patients received ivuxolimab by intravenous route every 2 weeks at 0.01 to 10 mg/kg. In three patients, partial responses were observed, one with hepatocellular carcinoma and two with cutaneous melanoma.

V lost 5 bases, J lost 5 bases, and 10 bases lay in between. Germline V lookup: CDR1 WNHNN, CDR2 SYGVQD (reference sequence). The CDR3 is 12 amino acids. This clone was recorded a few times. With baseline, cycle 4 day 1, and cycle 7 day 1 as timepoints, blood was sampled. Repertoires were generated with immunoSEQ multiplex PCR, while TCRdb's copy carries only in-frame clones and drops some. The sample lists roughly 28,000 clones, 79% occurring once. Material: CD4+ or CD8+ T cells sorted from blood, obtained in a trial of the OX40 agonist ivuxolimab. The rearrangement links TRBV10-1 to TRBJ2-7; tentatively, D is TRBD2 (5 bases). This sequence was found in an adult with an advanced solid tumor such as melanoma, head and neck, liver or kidney cancer. The CDR3 nucleotides are TGCGCCAGCAGTTTACTAGTGAACGAGCAGTACTTC. It specifies CASSLLVNEQYF.